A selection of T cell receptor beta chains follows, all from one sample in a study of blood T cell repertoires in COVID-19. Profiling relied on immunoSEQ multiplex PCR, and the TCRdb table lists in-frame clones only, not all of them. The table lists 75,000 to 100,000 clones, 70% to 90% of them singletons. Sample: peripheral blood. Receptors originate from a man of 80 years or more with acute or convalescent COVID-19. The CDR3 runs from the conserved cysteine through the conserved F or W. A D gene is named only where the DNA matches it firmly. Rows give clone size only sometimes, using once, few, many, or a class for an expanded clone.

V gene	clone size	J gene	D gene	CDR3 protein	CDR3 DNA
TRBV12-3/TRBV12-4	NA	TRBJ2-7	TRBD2	CASRTSGTGEQYF	TGTGCCAGCAGAACTAGCGGGACAGGCGAGCAGTACTTC
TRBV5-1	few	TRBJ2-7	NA	CASSLSRRRGEKGYEQYF	TGCGCCAGCAGCTTGTCCCGAAGGCGCGGGGAGAAGGGCTACGAGCAGTACTTC
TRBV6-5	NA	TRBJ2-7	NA	CASTLGQASSYEQYF	TGTGCCAGTACCCTGGGGCAGGCGAGCTCCTACGAGCAGTACTTC
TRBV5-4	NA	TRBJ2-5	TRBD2	CASSTGLAGVETQYF	TGTGCCAGCAGCACAGGACTAGCGGGAGTAGAGACCCAGTACTTC
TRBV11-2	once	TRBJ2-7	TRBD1	CASCQWPDRCYEQYF	TGTGCCAGCTGCCAGTGGCCGGACAGGTGTTACGAGCAGTACTTC
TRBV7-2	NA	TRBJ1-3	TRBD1	CASSLAGGYGNTIYF	TGTGCCAGCAGCTTAGCAGGGGGCTATGGAAACACCATATATTTT
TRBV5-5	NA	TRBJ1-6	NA	CASSLGTDNSPLHF	TGTGCCAGCAGCTTGGGGACAGATAATTCACCCCTCCACTTT
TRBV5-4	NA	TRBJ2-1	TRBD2	CASSLEGGRAYNEQFF	TGTGCCAGCAGCTTAGAAGGCGGGAGGGCCTACAATGAGCAGTTCTTC
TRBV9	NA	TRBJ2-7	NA	CASSGEGLNIEQYF	TGTGCCAGCAGCGGAGAGGGTCTTAATATCGAGCAGTACTTC
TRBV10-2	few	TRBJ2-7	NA	CASKKLSPRDEQYF	TGCGCCAGCAAGAAACTTTCCCCCCGGGACGAGCAGTACTTC
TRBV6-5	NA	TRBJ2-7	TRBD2	CASRGLAGGNYEQYF	TGTGCCAGCAGGGGACTAGCGGGAGGCAATTACGAGCAGTACTTC
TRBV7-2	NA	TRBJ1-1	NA	CASSFYRINTEAFF	TGTGCCAGCAGCTTTTACAGGATAAACACTGAAGCTTTCTTT
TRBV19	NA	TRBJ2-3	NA	CGTGTDTQYF	TGTGGGACAGGCACAGATACGCAGTATTTT
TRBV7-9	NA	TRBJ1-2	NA	CASSFNEADRAGYTF	TGTGCCAGCAGCTTTAACGAAGCGGACCGGGCGGGCTACACCTTC
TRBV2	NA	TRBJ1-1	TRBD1	CASRDDRVGEAFF	TGTGCCAGCAGGGATGACAGGGTGGGTGAAGCTTTCTTT
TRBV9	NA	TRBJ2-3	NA	CASSGRQAHTDTQYF	TGTGCCAGCAGCGGACGACAGGCCCACACAGATACGCAGTATTTT
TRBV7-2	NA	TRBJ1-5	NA	CASSPTGGVNQPQHF	TGTGCCAGCAGCCCAACGGGCGGGGTAAATCAGCCCCAGCATTTT
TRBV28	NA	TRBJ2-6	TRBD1	CASSGGQGATGANVLTF	TGTGCCAGCAGCGGAGGACAGGGGGCGACAGGGGCCAACGTCCTGACTTTC
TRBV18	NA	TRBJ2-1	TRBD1	CASSPPTGGGGKQFF	TGTGCCAGCTCACCCCCCACAGGGGGCGGGGGAAAGCAGTTCTTC
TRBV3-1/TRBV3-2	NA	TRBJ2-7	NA	CASSQPQGRFSEQYF	TGTGCCAGCAGCCAACCACAGGGGAGGTTTTCCGAGCAGTACTTC
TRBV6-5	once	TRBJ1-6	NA	CASKVGRHNSPLHF	TGTGCCAGCAAAGTGGGCCGCCATAATTCACCCCTCCACTTT
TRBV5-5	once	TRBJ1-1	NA	CASSRQFMNTEAFF	TGTGCCAGCAGCCGACAGTTTATGAACACTGAAGCTTTCTTT
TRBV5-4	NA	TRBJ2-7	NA	CASSLEGARVYEQYF	TGTGCCAGCAGCTTGGAAGGGGCCCGGGTCTACGAGCAGTACTTC
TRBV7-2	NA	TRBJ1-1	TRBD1	CASSLRTGVGNTEAFF	TGTGCCAGCAGCTTACGGACAGGGGTGGGGAACACTGAAGCTTTCTTT
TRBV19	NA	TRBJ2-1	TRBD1	CASKAGGSYNEQFF	TGTGCCAGTAAGGCAGGGGGCAGCTACAATGAGCAGTTCTTC
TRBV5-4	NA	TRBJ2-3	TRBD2	CASSRTSGSTDTQYF	TGTGCCAGCAGCCGTACTAGCGGGAGCACAGATACGCAGTATTTT
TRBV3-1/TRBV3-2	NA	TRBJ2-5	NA	CASSLTDRTGETQYF	TGTGCCAGCAGCCTTACGGACAGAACGGGAGAGACCCAGTACTTC